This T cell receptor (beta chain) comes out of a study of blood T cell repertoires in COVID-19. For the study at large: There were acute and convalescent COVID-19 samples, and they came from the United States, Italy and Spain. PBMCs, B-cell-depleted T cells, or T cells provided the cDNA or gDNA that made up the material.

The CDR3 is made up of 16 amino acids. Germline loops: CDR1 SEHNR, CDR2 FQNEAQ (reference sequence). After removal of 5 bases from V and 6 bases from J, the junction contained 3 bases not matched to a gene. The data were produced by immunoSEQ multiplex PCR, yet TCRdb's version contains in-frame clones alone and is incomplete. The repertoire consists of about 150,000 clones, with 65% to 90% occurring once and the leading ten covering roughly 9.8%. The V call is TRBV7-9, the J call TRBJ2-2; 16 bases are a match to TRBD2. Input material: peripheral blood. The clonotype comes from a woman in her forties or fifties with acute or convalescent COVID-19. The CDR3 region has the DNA TGTGCCAGCAGCCGGGGACTAGCGGGAGGGCCCGGGGAGCTGTTTTTT. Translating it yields CASSRGLAGGPGELFF.